The 30 T cell receptor beta chains in this list originate from one sample, sequenced in a study of glioma-infiltrating T cells (dated by TCRdb to 2016 to 2018). For sequencing, an Illumina MiSeq was employed. The iRepertoire nested amplicon-rescue multiplex PCR (arm-PCR) platform was used to amplify TCR alpha and beta CDR3 regions from RNA. The raw public reads went through TCRdb reprocessing: fastp at Q25, MiXCR clone calling, in-frame beta chains kept. Each entry merges the rows of one CDR3 protein and shows their most common DNA and genes. This sample holds roughly 100,000 distinct CDR3 sequences; less than 30% were observed only once. The top ten clones comprise 44% of the sample. Input material: glioma tissue, nonneoplastic brain tissue, or PBMCs (not recorded which). These TCRs come from a human donor with low-grade glioma or glioblastoma, undergoing nonglioma brain surgery, or in good health (not recorded which).

The chain has TRBV4-2 and TRBJ2-5, with 12 bases identical to TRBD1. J was trimmed by 9 bases and V by 2 bases; bases with no gene match: 10. Germline V gives CDR1 LGHNA, CDR2 YNFKEQ. The CDR3 has 16 residues. The CDR3 nucleotides read TGTGCCAGCAGCCAAAACCCGGGACAGGGGGCAACGGCCCAGTACTTC. It translates to CASSQNPGQGATAQYF.

This clonotype was counted a few times. This chain joins TRBV19 and TRBJ1-6; no reliable D call. The CDR3 spans 14 residues. The V and J ends lost 3 bases and 9 bases respectively, with 12 bases between them. In germline, CDR1 is LNHDA, CDR2 SQIVND (reference sequence). The CDR3 here is CASSIPEDVSPLHF. The CDR3 coding sequence is TGTGCCAGTAGTATCCCGGAGGATGTTTCACCCCTCCACTTT.

V and J are TRBV7-2 and TRBJ2-2; D is perhaps TRBD2 (7 bases). Germline CDR1 and CDR2: SGHTA and FQGNSA. V lost 8 bases and J 5 bases, leaving 18 bases between the germline ends. The CDR3 is 15 amino acids. CDR3 DNA sequence: TGTGCCAGCTACCAAGGGGGGGGAAATACCGGGGAGCTGTTTTTT. Its translation is CASYQGGGNTGELFF. The complete variable domain, with remaining parts taken from reference TRBV7-2 and TRBJ2-2, reads GAGVSQSPSNKVTEKGKDVELRCDPISGHTALYWYRQSLGQGLEFLIYFQGNSAPDKSGLPSDRFSAERTGGSVSTLTIQRTQQEDSAVYLCASYQGGGNTGELFFGEGSRLTVL.

With regard to this clonotype: This may come from a read error, since a much larger clone is one base off. The chain links TRBV18 to TRBJ1-2; possibly TRBD1 for D (5 bases). Germline V gives CDR1 KGHSH, CDR2 LQKENI. This CDR3 region has 15 residues. CDR3 in DNA: TGTGCCAGCTCCCCACGACAGCATTCTAACTATGGCTACACCTTC. Amino acid sequence: CASSPRQHSNYGYTF.

The chain employs TRBV28 and TRBJ2-1, with D unclear. Looked up from germline, CDR1 is MDHEN and CDR2 is SYDVKM. The CDR3 runs to 12 residues. The CDR3 spells CVRSPHLIEQFF. The CDR3 nucleotides are TGTGTCAGAAGTCCCCATCTCATTGAGCAGTTCTTC.

This chain uses TRBV7-9 with TRBJ2-1; a weak D match, TRBD2 (5 bases). Looked up from germline, CDR1 is SEHNR and CDR2 is FQNEAQ (reference sequence). V was trimmed by 6 bases and J by 10 bases, leaving 13 bases between them. This CDR3 is 12 amino acids long. The CDR3 region is CASSLAGREQFF. CDR3 bases: TGTGCCAGCAGTTTGGCGGGCAGGGAGCAGTTCTTC.

The chain carries TRBV5-4 and TRBJ2-5, with D possibly matching TRBD2 (7 bases). Trimming pared 0 bases from V and 4 bases from J, leaving 13 bases between. Germline V gene lookup returns CDR1 SGHNT and CDR2 YYREEE (reference sequence). This CDR3 region has 15 residues. The CDR3 sequence is CASSLARGAGETQYF. CDR3 nucleotide sequence: TGTGCCAGCAGCTTGGCTCGGGGGGCAGGAGAGACCCAGTACTTC.

The chain has TRBV12-3 or TRBV12-4 and TRBJ2-5, with TRBD2 identical over 7 bases. Unmatched junction bases numbered 5, after V lost 6 bases and J lost 4 bases. This CDR3 comprises 13 residues. The CDR3 sequence: CASSLIAGETQYF. CDR3 DNA: TGTGCCAGCAGCCTTATAGCGGGAGAGACCCAGTACTTC.

In the case of this clonotype: Just one base apart from a much larger clone, this may be a read error. The chain employs TRBV7-2 and TRBJ1-6; a weak D match, TRBD1 (6 bases). Germline V gives CDR1 SGHTA, CDR2 FQGNSA. The CDR3 has 14 amino acids. V was clipped by 7 bases and J by 8 bases, with 15 bases between them. CDR3 DNA sequence: TGTGCCAGCAACCTCGGACAGTTTTATTCACCCCTCCACTTT. Amino acid sequence: CASNLGQFYSPLHF.

The chain uses TRBV19 and TRBJ2-5; D is undetermined. Trimming pared 3 bases from V and 0 bases from J, leaving 8 bases between. CDR1 is LNHDA and CDR2 is SQIVND in the germline V gene (reference sequence). This CDR3 is 14 amino acids long. In nucleotides, the CDR3 is TGTGCCAGTAGTATCGGCTCCTACCAAGAGACCCAGTACTTC. It codes for CASSIGSYQETQYF.

The CDR3: CASSLFGSEQYF. CDR3 sequence (DNA): TGTGCCAGCAGCTTATTTGGGAGCGAGCAGTACTTC. This rearrangement joins TRBV7-3 to TRBJ2-7, with a weak D call TRBD2 (5 bases). CDR3 length: 12 amino acids. V lost 2 bases, J lost 6 bases, and 8 bases lay in between. Germline V CDR1 and CDR2: SGHTA, FQGTGA.

V is TRBV12-3 or TRBV12-4 and J is TRBJ1-3; D remains unclear. V lost 5 bases to trimming and J lost 0 bases, with 11 bases between them. The CDR3 spans 15 residues. The CDR3 coding sequence is TGTGCCAGCAGTGACGGTCTTCTCTCTGGAAACACCATATATTTT. It specifies CASSDGLLSGNTIYF.

This clonotype was counted only a few times. The rearrangement joins TRBV5-6 to TRBJ1-3; D call uncertain. The CDR3 is made up of 12 amino acids. CDR1 and CDR2 from the germline V gene are SGHDT and YYEEEE. V lost 3 bases, J lost 7 bases, and 8 bases lay in between. The CDR3 protein is CASSWARNTIYF. In nucleotides, the CDR3 is TGTGCCAGCAGCTGGGCCCGGAACACCATATATTTT.

The chain has TRBV7-9 and TRBJ2-6, with TRBD1 matching 12 bases. This CDR3 contains 20 residues. J was trimmed by 0 bases and V by 6 bases; bases with no gene match: 12. CDR1 is SEHNR and CDR2 is FQNEAQ in the germline V gene (reference sequence). The CDR3 coding sequence is TGTGCCAGCAGTCATGGGACAGGGGGCAAGAGGGGCTCTGGGGCCAACGTCCTGACTTTC. Encoded protein: CASSHGTGGKRGSGANVLTF.

This clonotype was seen at least ten times. This chain links TRBV19 with TRBJ1-2; D is uncertain. V was pared by 4 bases and J by 3 bases, with 9 bases between. Germline CDR1 LNHDA, CDR2 SQIVND (reference sequence). The CDR3 length is 13 residues. CDR3 region: CASSTGRHYGYTF. The DNA for the CDR3 is TGTGCCAGTAGTACCGGACGGCACTATGGCTACACCTTC.

This clonotype was recorded at least ten times. The chain is built from TRBV25-1 and TRBJ2-3; 8 nucleotides agree with TRBD1. Germline CDR1 reads MGHDK; CDR2 reads SYGVNS. This CDR3 contains 15 residues. Trimming cost V 4 bases and J 1 base; bases outside gene matches: 4. The CDR3 protein is CASSGGTGGTDTQYF. In nucleotides, the CDR3 is TGTGCCAGCAGTGGGGGGACAGGAGGCACAGATACGCAGTATTTT.

This clonotype has ten or more counts. The chain employs TRBV6-6 and TRBJ1-1; no reliable D call. This CDR3 comprises 11 residues. The germline V and J ends were trimmed by 2 bases and 7 bases, with 5 bases remaining between them. Looked up from germline, CDR1 is MNHNY and CDR2 is SVGAGI (reference sequence). CDR3 residues: CASSYRFEAFF. For the CDR3, the DNA is TGTGCCAGCAGTTACCGCTTTGAAGCTTTCTTT.

A note on this clonotype: In this CDR3 the conserved last residue, phenylalanine or tryptophan, is missing, so a read error is likely. The chain links TRBV7-2 to TRBJ2-2; D uncertain. The CDR3 extends over 15 amino acids. Germline V gives CDR1 SGHTA, CDR2 FQGNSA. CDR3 sequence: CASSRSGLNTGELFS. The CDR3 bases are TGTGCCAGCAGCCGATCGGGTTTGAACACCGGTGAGCTGTTTTCT.

This clonotype showed up just once. A much larger clone lies a single base off, so this may be a read error. This chain connects TRBV7-2 to TRBJ1-1, with no clear D. The germline V gene encodes CDR1 SGHTA and CDR2 FQGNSA. The CDR3 consists of 12 residues. The CDR3 nucleotides are TGTGCCAGCAGCTTCCGGGTCACTGGAGCTTTCTTT. It specifies CASSFRVTGAFF.

This rearrangement joins TRBV7-2 to TRBJ1-6, with 9 bases aligning to TRBD1. The junction had 9 bases not matched to a gene; V was cut back by 5 bases and J by 7 bases. Per germline, CDR1 SGHTA and CDR2 FQGNSA. There are 16 residues in the CDR3. Here the CDR3 reads CASSITGGRENSPLHF. The DNA for the CDR3 is TGTGCCAGCAGCATAACAGGGGGCAGAGAGAATTCACCCCTCCACTTT.

This clonotype was detected ten times or more. V usage is TRBV6-2 or TRBV6-3 and J usage is TRBJ2-3; the D gene is possibly TRBD2 (6 bases). The V and J ends lost 0 bases and 12 bases respectively, with 7 bases between them. Germline CDR1 is MNHEY and CDR2 is SVGEGT. The CDR3 length is 11 residues. In nucleotides, the CDR3 is TGTGCCAGCAGTTACTCCGGGAGCCAGTATTTT. Amino acids: CASSYSGSQYF.

This clonotype was seen many times. The gene calls are TRBV28 and TRBJ2-7; no clear D. Per germline, CDR1 MDHEN and CDR2 SYDVKM. V lost 2 bases to trimming and J lost 4 bases, with 9 bases between them. There are 13 residues in the CDR3. In nucleotides, the CDR3 is TGTGCCAGCAGTTTAAGATGGAAGTACGAGCAGTACTTC. This codes for CASSLRWKYEQYF.

Notes on this clonotype: This clone may be a read error of a much larger clone one base away. The chain employs TRBV24-1 and TRBJ2-3; D unclear. CDR3 size: 11 residues. CDR1 and CDR2 from the germline V gene are KGHDR and SFDVKD. The CDR3 region has the DNA TGTGCCACCAGTGTTACAGTTACGCAGTATTTT. It translates to CATSVTVTQYF.

Ten or more counts support this clonotype. The CDR3 loop reads CASSRDTSSYNEQFF. In DNA form, the CDR3 reads TGTGCCAGCAGCAGGGACACGAGCTCCTACAATGAGCAGTTCTTC. The chain combines TRBV7-3 with TRBJ2-1, with a possible D match to TRBD1 (6 bases). The CDR3 is 15 residues long. CDR1 and CDR2 (germline): SGHTA, FQGTGA. Deletions cut 5 bases from V and 0 bases from J, with 11 bases between.

This clonotype showed up many times. The chain joins TRBV6-6 to TRBJ2-5, with D unresolved. Germline V gene sequence: CDR1 MNHNY, CDR2 SVGAGI (reference sequence). The length of the CDR3 is 14 residues. The V gene lost 0 bases and the J gene lost 1 base, with 6 bases spanning the gap. The CDR3 DNA reads TGTGCCAGCAGTTACTCGTTCCTCCAAGAGACCCAGTACTTC. Encoded protein: CASSYSFLQETQYF.

The chain is built from TRBV7-9 and TRBJ1-1; D gene uncertain. Trimming stripped 3 bases from V and 2 bases from J, with 4 bases between. Germline CDR1 is SEHNR and CDR2 is FQNEAQ (reference sequence). The length of the CDR3 is 12 residues. In DNA, the CDR3 is TGTGCCAGCAGCTTTTCCAACACTGAAGCTTTCTTT. Its protein is CASSFSNTEAFF. Full variable domain (missing parts from reference TRBV7-9 and TRBJ1-1): DTGVSQNPRHKITKRGQNVTFRCDPISEHNRLYWYRQTLGQGPEFLTYFQNEAQLEKSRLLSDRFSAERPKGSFSTLEIQRTEQGDSAMYLCASSFSNTEAFFGQGTRLTVV.

V is TRBV19 and J is TRBJ1-6; D possibly corresponds to TRBD1 (5 bases). The CDR3 runs 14 residues. V shed 6 bases and J shed 5 bases, with 11 bases lying between them. Looked up from germline, CDR1 is LNHDA and CDR2 is SQIVND (reference sequence). In DNA, the CDR3 is TGTGCCAGTAGCAGGACACAAAATAATTCACCCCTCCACTTT. It is translated as CASSRTQNNSPLHF.

There are many counts of this clonotype. This chain joins TRBV28 and TRBJ1-1, with a possible D match to TRBD1 (6 bases). This CDR3 is 15 amino acids long. Germline lookup yields CDR1 MDHEN and CDR2 SYDVKM. The V end lost 5 bases, the J end lost 4 bases, and 17 bases lay between the germline ends. The CDR3 loop reads CASSLLDSRGTEAFF. CDR3 in DNA: TGTGCCAGCAGTCTACTGGACAGTCGAGGCACTGAAGCTTTCTTT.

This clonotype was counted many times. J is TRBJ1-2 and V is TRBV6-2 or TRBV6-3, with D perhaps matching TRBD1 (5 bases). The CDR3 sequence is 12 residues long. Germline V gene data show CDR1 as MNHEY and CDR2 as SVGEGT. V lost 2 bases to trimming and J lost 8 bases, with 9 bases between them. CDR3 sequence: CASSYQGWGYTF. Written as DNA, the CDR3 is TGTGCCAGCAGTTACCAGGGCTGGGGCTACACCTTC.

This clonotype was observed many times. The J gene is TRBJ2-3, the V gene TRBV15; 10 bases line up with TRBD1. Germline V CDR1 and CDR2: LNHNV, YYDKDF (reference sequence). J was trimmed by 10 bases and V by 3 bases; bases with no gene match: 13. This CDR3 has 16 residues. The CDR3 nucleotides read TGTGCCACCAGCAGGGAACCGGGACAGGGGCCATATGCGCAGTATTTT. It encodes CATSREPGQGPYAQYF.